Listed below are T cell receptor beta chains from one sample, sequenced in a study of blood T cell repertoires in COVID-19. Data came from immunoSEQ multiplex PCR; TCRdb stores just in-frame clones and leaves some out. The sample records a few hundred thousand clones, 85% being singletons. Sequencing was performed on peripheral blood. The receptors stem from a woman aged 18-30 years with acute or convalescent COVID-19. The CDR3 runs from the conserved cysteine through the conserved F or W.

TRBJ2-3 | TRBV5-1 | CASSLQGASTDTQYF
TRBJ2-5 | TRBV5-4 | CASSWRTGEGETQYF
TRBJ1-4 | TRBV5-1 | CASSPGTTATNEKLFF
TRBJ1-3 | TRBV7-9 | CASSPAGRVSGNTIYF
TRBJ1-5 | TRBV28 | CASSSNVGGQPQHF
TRBJ1-2 | TRBV6-5 | CASSSSDYGYTF
TRBJ1-3 | TRBV3-1/TRBV3-2 | CASSYRGNLNTIYF
TRBJ2-1 | TRBV30 | CAWSLLAGANEQFF
TRBJ1-3 | TRBV5-1 | CASSRDTGNTIYF
TRBJ1-1 | TRBV10-1 | CASSATENTEAFF
TRBJ2-1 | TRBV18 | CASSPPTGLAYNEQFF
TRBJ2-1 | TRBV19 | CASSTSLDEQFF
TRBJ1-3 | TRBV3-1/TRBV3-2 | CASSPMDSLSGNTIYF
TRBJ2-1 | TRBV5-1 | CASMETIPTNEQFF
TRBJ1-1 | TRBV3-1/TRBV3-2 | CASSPQRRAEAFF
TRBJ2-7 | TRBV9 | CASSVGQGGTYEQYF
TRBJ1-4 | TRBV9 | CASSVEIANEKLFF
TRBJ2-7 | TRBV7-3 | CASSLTTSTFYEQYF
TRBJ1-2 | TRBV27 | CASSLTGSNYGYTF
TRBJ1-1 | TRBV4-2 | CASSQASSRNTEAFF
TRBJ2-7 | TRBV19 | CASSIEGMAYEQYF
TRBJ1-1 | TRBV7-3 | CASSSGEGNRVNTEAFF
TRBJ1-1 | TRBV11-2 | CASSLAGGLRNTEAFF
TRBJ2-7 | TRBV19 | CASSIVNRGNEQYF
TRBJ2-3 | TRBV5-1 | CASSLVLAGGKDTQYF
TRBJ2-2 | TRBV12-3/TRBV12-4 | CASSFNNPGELFF
TRBJ2-2 | TRBV18 | CASSPRDRAMTGELFF
TRBJ1-2 | TRBV6-6 | CASSPDGNYGYTF
TRBJ2-7 | TRBV7-2 | CASSLTGEQYF
TRBJ2-1 | TRBV19 | CASSIEGSVYNEQFF
TRBJ1-1 | TRBV7-3 | CASSPDRENTEAFF
TRBJ1-1 | TRBV30 | CASAAQGRRTEAFF
TRBJ1-1 | TRBV9 | CASNAGGGRTEAFF
TRBJ2-7 | TRBV5-1 | CASSFQQGASYEQYF
TRBJ2-7 | TRBV19 | CASSINQGGDEQYF
TRBJ1-3 | TRBV5-1 | CASSLDRVGNTIYF
TRBJ2-7 | TRBV6-5 | CASRAGLYEQYF
TRBJ2-5 | TRBV27 | CASSLSMGLAVGETQYF
TRBJ1-1 | TRBV5-4 | CASSTPSGERINTEAFF
TRBJ2-7 | TRBV5-1 | CASSFTGNRYEQYF
TRBJ1-2 | TRBV6-6 | CASSYSQGAAYGYTF
TRBJ1-6 | TRBV9 | CASSVDMSSYNSPLHF
TRBJ2-7 | TRBV6-5 | CASSRTSGGTYEQYF
TRBJ1-5 | TRBV6-5 | CASSLRQDSNQPQHF
TRBJ2-1 | TRBV10-2 | CASSERTGSSYNEQFF
TRBJ1-3 | TRBV7-9 | CASSSTGVAYTIYF
TRBJ2-5 | TRBV14 | CASSQGTREVQETQYF
TRBJ1-2 | TRBV12-3/TRBV12-4 | CASSQGQFLGYTF
TRBJ1-5 | TRBV6-5 | CASSTGVQPQHF
TRBJ1-1 | TRBV21-1 | CASSAPGQGASGTEAFF
TRBJ2-7 | TRBV28 | CASSFYIGQGASSYEQYF
TRBJ2-7 | TRBV7-2 | CASSRYGTSGVEQYF
TRBJ1-6 | TRBV15 | CATSMLGASPLHF
TRBJ2-7 | TRBV21-1 | CASSKGPWDTHF
TRBJ2-1 | TRBV5-1 | CASSIGTGRNEQFF